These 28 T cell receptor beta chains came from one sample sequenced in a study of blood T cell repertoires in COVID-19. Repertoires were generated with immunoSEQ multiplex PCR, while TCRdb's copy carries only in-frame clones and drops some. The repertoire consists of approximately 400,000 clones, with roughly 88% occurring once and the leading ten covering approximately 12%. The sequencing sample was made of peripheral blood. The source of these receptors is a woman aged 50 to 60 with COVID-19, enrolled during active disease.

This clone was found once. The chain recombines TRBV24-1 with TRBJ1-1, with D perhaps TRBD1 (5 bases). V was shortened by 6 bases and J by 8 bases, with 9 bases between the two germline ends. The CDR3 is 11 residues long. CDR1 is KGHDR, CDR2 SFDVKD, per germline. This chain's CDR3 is CATSQGGEAFF. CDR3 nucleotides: TGTGCCACCAGTCAGGGCGGCGAAGCTTTCTTT.

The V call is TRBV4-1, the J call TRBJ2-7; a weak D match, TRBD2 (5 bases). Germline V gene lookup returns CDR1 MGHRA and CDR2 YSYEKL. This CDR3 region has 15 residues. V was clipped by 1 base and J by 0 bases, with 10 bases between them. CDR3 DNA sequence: TGCGCCAGCAGCCAAGGAAGCGGCAGCTCCTACGAGCAGTACTTC. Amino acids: CASSQGSGSSYEQYF.

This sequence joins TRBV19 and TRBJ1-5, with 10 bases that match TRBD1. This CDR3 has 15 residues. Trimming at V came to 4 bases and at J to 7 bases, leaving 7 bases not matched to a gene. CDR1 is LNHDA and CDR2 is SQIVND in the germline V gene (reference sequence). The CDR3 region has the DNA TGTGCCAGTAGTAGGCGCGGGACAGGGGACCAGCCCCAGCATTTT. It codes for CASSRRGTGDQPQHF. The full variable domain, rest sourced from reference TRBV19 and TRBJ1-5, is DGGITQSPKYLFRKEGQNVTLSCEQNLNHDAMYWYRQDPGQGLRLIYYSQIVNDFQKGDIAEGYSVSREKKESFPLTVTSAQKNPTAFYLCASSRRGTGDQPQHFGDGTRLSIL.

The CDR3 is CASSPVSRRTGELFF. CDR3 bases: TGTGCCAGCAGCCCGGTATCACGTCGGACCGGGGAGCTGTTTTTT. The V call is TRBV5-6, the J call TRBJ2-2, with D hard to call. Trimming removed 4 bases from V and 5 bases from J, with 15 bases in between. The CDR3 is 15 residues long. Germline V gives CDR1 SGHDT, CDR2 YYEEEE.

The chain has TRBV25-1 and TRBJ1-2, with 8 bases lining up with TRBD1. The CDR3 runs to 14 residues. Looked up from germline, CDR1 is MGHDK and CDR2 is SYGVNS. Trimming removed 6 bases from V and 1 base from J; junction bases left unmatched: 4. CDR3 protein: CASRQGGINYGYTF. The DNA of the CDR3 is TGTGCCAGCAGACAGGGGGGGATTAACTATGGCTACACCTTC.

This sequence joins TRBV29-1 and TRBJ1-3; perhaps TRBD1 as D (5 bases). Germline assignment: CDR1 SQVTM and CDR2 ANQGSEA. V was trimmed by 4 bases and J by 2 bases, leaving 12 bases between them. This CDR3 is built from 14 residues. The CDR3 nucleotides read TGCAGCGTTGGGGTGACGGGGGCTGGAAACACCATATATTTT. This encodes CSVGVTGAGNTIYF.

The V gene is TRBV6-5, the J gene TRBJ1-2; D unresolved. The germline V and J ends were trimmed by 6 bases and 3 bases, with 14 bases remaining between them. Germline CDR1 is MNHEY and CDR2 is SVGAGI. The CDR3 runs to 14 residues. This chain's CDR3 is CASSLTGIYYGYTF. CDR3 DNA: TGTGCCAGCAGCTTAACCGGGATTTACTATGGCTACACCTTC.

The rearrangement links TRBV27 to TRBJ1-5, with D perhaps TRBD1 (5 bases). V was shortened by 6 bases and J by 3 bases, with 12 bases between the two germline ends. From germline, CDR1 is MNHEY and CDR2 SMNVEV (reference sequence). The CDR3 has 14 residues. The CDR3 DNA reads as TGTGCCAGCAGGTGGGGGGGGGACAATCAGCCCCAGCATTTT. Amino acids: CASRWGGDNQPQHF.

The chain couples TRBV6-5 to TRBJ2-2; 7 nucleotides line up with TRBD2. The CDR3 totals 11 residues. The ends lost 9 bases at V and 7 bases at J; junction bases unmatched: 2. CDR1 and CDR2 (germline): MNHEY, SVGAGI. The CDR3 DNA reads TGTGCCAGTGCGGGGGACGGGGAGCTGTTTTTT. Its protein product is CASAGDGELFF.

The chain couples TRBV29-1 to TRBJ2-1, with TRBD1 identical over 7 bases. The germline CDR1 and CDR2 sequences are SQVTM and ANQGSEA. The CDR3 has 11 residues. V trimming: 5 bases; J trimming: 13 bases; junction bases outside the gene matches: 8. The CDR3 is CSVQPPGGQFF. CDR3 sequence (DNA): TGCAGCGTTCAACCCCCAGGGGGACAGTTCTTC.

CDR3 residues: CASRQPTGSIRGYTF. As DNA, the CDR3 is TGCGCCAGCAGGCAACCTACAGGGTCTATCCGGGGCTACACCTTC. This chain joins TRBV4-1 and TRBJ1-2; D perhaps matches TRBD1 (6 bases). Germline values: CDR1 MGHRA, CDR2 YSYEKL. The CDR3 covers 15 residues. Trimming left V 6 bases short and J 8 bases short, with 22 bases between.

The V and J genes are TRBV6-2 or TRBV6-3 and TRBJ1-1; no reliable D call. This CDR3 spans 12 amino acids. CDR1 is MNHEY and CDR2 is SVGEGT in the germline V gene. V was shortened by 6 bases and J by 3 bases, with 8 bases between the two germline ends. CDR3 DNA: TGTGCCAGCAGCGAGAGTTACACTGAAGCTTTCTTT. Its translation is CASSESYTEAFF.

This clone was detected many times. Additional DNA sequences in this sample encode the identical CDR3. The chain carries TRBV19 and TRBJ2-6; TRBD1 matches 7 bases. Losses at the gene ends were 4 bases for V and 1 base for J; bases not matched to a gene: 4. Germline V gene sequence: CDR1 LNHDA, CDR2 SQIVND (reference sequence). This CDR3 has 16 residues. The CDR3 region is CASSRDSSSGANVLTF. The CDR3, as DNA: TGTGCCAGTAGTAGGGACAGTTCTTCTGGGGCCAACGTCCTGACTTTC.

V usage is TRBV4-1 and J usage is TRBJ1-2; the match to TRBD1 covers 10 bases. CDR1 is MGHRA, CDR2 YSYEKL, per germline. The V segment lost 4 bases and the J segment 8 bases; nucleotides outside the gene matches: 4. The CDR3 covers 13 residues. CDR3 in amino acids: CASSLGQGEGYTF. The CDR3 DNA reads TGCGCCAGCAGCCTCGGACAGGGGGAGGGCTACACCTTC.

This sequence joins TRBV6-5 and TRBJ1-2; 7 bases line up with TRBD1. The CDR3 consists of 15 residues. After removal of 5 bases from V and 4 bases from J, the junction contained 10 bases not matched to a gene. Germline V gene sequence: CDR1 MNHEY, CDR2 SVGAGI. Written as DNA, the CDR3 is TGTGCCAGCAGTCCGACAGGGACCTCCTCCTATGGCTACACCTTC. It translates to CASSPTGTSSYGYTF.

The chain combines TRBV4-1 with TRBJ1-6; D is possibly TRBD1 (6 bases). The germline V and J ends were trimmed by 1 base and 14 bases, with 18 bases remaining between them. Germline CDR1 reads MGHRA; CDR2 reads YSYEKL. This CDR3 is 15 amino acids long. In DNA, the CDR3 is TGCGCCAGCAGCCAAGGCGGGGGCGCGGGAGTGGCCCTCCACTTT. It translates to CASSQGGGAGVALHF.

The CDR3 loop reads CATTQGTRAFF. For the CDR3, the DNA is TGTGCCACCACGCAGGGGACTAGGGCTTTCTTT. The rearrangement links TRBV19 to TRBJ1-1; D is perhaps TRBD1 (6 bases). Germline CDR1 LNHDA, CDR2 SQIVND (reference sequence). With 10 bases removed from V and 11 bases from J, the gap between germline ends came to 17 bases. The CDR3 totals 11 residues.

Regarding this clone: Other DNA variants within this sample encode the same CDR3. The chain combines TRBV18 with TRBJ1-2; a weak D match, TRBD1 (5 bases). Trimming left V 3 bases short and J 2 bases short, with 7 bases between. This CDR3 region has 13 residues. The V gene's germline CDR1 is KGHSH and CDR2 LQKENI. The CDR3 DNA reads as TGTGCCAGCTCACCCACAGGAAACTATGGCTACACCTTC. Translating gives CASSPTGNYGYTF.

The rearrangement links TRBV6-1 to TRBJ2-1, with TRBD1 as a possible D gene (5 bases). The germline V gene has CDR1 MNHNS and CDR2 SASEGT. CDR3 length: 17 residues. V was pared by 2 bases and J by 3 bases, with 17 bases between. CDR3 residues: CASSENYLGLDYNEQFF. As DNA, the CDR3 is TGTGCCAGCAGTGAAAATTACTTGGGGCTGGACTACAATGAGCAGTTCTTC.

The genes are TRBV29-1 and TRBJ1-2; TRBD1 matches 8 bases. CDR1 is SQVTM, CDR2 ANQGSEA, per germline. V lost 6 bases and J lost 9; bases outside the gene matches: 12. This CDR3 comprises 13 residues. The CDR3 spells CSVSPGQGTRYTF. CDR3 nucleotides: TGCAGCGTCAGCCCCGGACAGGGCACGCGCTACACCTTC.

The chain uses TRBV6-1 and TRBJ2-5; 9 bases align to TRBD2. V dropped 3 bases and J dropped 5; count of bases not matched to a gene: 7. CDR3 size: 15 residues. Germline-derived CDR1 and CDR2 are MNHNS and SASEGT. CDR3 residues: CASSETSGPWETQYF. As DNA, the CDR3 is TGTGCCAGCAGTGAGACTAGCGGCCCTTGGGAGACCCAGTACTTC.

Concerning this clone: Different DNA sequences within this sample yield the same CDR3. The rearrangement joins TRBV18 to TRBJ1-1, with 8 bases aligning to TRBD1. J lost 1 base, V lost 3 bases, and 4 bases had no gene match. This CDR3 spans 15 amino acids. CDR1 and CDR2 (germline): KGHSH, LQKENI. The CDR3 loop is CASSPPGTGNTEAFF. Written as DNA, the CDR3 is TGTGCCAGCTCACCCCCCGGGACAGGGAACACTGAAGCTTTCTTT. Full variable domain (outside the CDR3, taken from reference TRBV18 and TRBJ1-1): NAGVMQNPRHLVRRRGQEARLRCSPMKGHSHVYWYRQLPEEGLKFMVYLQKENIIDESGMPKERFSAEFPKEGPSILRIQQVVRGDSAAYFCASSPPGTGNTEAFFGQGTRLTVV.

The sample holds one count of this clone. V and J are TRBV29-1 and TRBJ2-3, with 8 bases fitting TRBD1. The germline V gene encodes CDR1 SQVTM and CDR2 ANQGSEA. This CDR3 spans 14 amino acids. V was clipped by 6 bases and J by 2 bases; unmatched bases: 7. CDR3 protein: CSVATGASTDTQYF. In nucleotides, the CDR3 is TGCAGCGTCGCGACAGGGGCGTCCACAGATACGCAGTATTTT.

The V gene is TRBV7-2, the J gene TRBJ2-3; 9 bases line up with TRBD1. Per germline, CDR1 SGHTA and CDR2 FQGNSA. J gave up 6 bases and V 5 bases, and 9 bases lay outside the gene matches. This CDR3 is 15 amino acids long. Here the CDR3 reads CASSEGQGGWDTQYF. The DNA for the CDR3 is TGTGCCAGCAGCGAGGGACAGGGAGGTTGGGATACGCAGTATTTT.

The CDR3 sequence is CASSFAGAGNYGYTF. The CDR3 nucleotides are TGTGCCAGCAGTTTCGCAGGGGCGGGTAACTATGGCTACACCTTC. This chain uses TRBV27 with TRBJ1-2, with D tentatively TRBD1 (6 bases). The length of the CDR3 is 15 residues. V was cut by 3 bases and J by 1 base, with 12 bases left in between. CDR1 and CDR2 (germline): MNHEY, SMNVEV (reference sequence).

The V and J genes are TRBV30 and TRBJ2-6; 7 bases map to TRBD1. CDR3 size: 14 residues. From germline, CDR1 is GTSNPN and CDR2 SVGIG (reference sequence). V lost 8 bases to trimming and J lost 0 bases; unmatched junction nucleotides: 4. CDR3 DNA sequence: TGTGCCGGACAGGTAGCCTCTGGGGCCAACGTCCTGACTTTC. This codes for CAGQVASGANVLTF.

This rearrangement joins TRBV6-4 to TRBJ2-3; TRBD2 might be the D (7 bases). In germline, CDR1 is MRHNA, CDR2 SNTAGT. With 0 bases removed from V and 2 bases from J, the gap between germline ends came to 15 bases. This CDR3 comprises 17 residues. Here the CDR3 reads CASSDSPPGGLTDTQYF. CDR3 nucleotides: TGTGCCAGCAGTGACTCCCCTCCGGGGGGCCTCACAGATACGCAGTATTTT.

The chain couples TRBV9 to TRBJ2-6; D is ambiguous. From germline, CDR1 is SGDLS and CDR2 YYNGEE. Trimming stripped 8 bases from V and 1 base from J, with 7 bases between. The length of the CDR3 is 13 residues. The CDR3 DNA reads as TGTGCCAGTAAAACTTCTGGGGCCAACGTCCTGACTTTC. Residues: CASKTSGANVLTF.